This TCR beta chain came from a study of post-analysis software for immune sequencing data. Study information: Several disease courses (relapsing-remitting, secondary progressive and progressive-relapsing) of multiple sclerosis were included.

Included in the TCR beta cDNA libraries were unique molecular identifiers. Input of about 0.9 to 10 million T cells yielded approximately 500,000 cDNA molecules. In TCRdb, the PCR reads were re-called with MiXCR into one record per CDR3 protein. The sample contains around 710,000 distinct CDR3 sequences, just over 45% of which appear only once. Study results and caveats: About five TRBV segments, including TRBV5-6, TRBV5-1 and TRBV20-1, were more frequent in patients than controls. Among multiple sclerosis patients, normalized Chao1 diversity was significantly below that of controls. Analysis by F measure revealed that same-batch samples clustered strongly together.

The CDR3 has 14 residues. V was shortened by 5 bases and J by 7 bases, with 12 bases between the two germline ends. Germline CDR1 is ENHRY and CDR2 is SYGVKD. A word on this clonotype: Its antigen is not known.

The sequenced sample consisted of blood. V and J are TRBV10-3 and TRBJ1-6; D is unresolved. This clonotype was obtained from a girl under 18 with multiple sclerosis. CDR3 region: CAISPDVRNSPLHF. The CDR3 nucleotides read TGTGCCATCAGTCCCGACGTACGGAATTCACCCCTCCACTTT.